The present entry profiles one T cell receptor beta chain with its context. What it binds is unknown. The sample comes from a study of T cells in localized non-small cell lung cancer. This CDR3 has 15 residues. The V gene lost 6 bases and the J gene lost 0 bases, with 12 bases spanning the gap. Germline V lookup: CDR1 SGDLS, CDR2 YYNGEE. Sequenced by immunoSEQ multiplex PCR; TCRdb stores in-frame clones only, minus some. Of approximately 3,000 clones listed, around a quarter are singletons. Regarding the study as a whole: Median about 58 top-100 tumor clones were shared with paired adjacent lung. Overall survival was longer when the density of T cells in the blood was higher. Because sequencing included only one region (of the tumor), heterogeneity remains possible. Uninvolved adjacent lung showed peak T cell clonality, exceeding tumor.

The sample was lung tumor tissue, taken before any cancer treatment. The clonotype originates from a man between 35 and 75 years old with stage III lung adenocarcinoma. J is TRBJ2-2 and V is TRBV9; D is possibly TRBD1 (5 bases). The CDR3 spells CASIRDRTNTGELFF. The CDR3, as DNA: TGTGCCAGCATCCGTGACAGAACGAACACCGGGGAGCTGTTTTTT.